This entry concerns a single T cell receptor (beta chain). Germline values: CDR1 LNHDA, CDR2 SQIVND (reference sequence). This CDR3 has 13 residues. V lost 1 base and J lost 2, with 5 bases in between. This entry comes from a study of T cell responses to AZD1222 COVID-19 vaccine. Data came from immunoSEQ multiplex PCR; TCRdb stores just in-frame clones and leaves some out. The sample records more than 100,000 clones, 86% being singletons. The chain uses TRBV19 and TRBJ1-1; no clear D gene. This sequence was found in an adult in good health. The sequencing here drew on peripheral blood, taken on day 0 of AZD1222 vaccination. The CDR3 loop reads CASSIGSNTEAFF. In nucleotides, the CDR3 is TGTGCCAGTAGTATAGGTAGTAACACTGAAGCTTTCTTT. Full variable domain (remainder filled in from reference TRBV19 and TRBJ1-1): DGGITQSPKYLFRKEGQNVTLSCEQNLNHDAMYWYRQDPGQGLRLIYYSQIVNDFQKGDIAEGYSVSREKKESFPLTVTSAQKNPTAFYLCASSIGSNTEAFFGQGTRLTVV.